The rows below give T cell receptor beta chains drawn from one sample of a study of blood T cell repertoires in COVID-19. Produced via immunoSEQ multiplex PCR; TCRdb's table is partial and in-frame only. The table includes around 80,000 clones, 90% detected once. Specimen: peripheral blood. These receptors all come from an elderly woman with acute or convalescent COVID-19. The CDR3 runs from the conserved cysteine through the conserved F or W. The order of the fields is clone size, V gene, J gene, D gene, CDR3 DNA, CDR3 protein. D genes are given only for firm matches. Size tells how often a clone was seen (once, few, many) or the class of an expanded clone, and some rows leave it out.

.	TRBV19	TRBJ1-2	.	TGTGCCAGTAGTATAGACCGGGGAAACTATGGCTACACCTTC	CASSIDRGNYGYTF
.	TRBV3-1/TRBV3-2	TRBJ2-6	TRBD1	TGTGCCAGCAGCCGAGGGACAGCCCGCTCTGGGGCCAACGTCCTGACTTTC	CASSRGTARSGANVLTF
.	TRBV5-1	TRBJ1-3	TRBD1	TGCGCCAGCAGCTCTAAAGTGGGGGGACAGTCCTCTGGAAACACCATATATTTT	CASSSKVGGQSSGNTIYF
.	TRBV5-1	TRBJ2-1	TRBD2	TGCGCCAGGCCGGGACTAGCGGCCAATGAGCAGTTCTTC	CARPGLAANEQFF
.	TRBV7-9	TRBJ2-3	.	TGTGCCAGCAGCTTAGCCGGCCCGGGGAGCACAGATACGCAGTATTTT	CASSLAGPGSTDTQYF
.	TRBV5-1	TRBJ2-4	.	TGCGCCAGCAGCTTAGGACAGACCAGAGCCAAAAACATTCAGTACTTC	CASSLGQTRAKNIQYF
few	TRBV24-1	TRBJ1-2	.	TGTGCCACTCGGCGGTGGACTCCTTATGGCTACACCTTC	CATRRWTPYGYTF
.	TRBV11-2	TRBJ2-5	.	TGTGCCAGCAGGAAGAGTCAATTAGTGCAAGAGACCCAGTACTTC	CASRKSQLVQETQYF
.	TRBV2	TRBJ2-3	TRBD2	TGTGCCAGCGGCCCCCCGATTACTAGCGGGAGGGCAGATACGCAGTATTTT	CASGPPITSGRADTQYF
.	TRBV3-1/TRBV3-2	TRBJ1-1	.	TGTGCCAGCAGCCAAGATTTCAGGGGCACTGAAGCTTTCTTT	CASSQDFRGTEAFF
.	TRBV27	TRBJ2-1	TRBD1	TGTGCCAGCAGAAAATACCGGGACAGGACCTACAATGAGCAGTTCTTC	CASRKYRDRTYNEQFF
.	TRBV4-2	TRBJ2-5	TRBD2	TGTGCCAGCAGCCAAGACGGGACTAGGCGAGAAGAGACCCAGTACTTC	CASSQDGTRREETQYF
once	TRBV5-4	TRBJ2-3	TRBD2	TGTGCCAGCAGCCACCAAGGCGGGGGGTCCTCTAGCACAGATACGCAGTATTTT	CASSHQGGGSSSTDTQYF
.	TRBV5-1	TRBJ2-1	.	TGCGCCAGCAGCCAAGAGGACAGCTACAATGAGCAGTTCTTC	CASSQEDSYNEQFF
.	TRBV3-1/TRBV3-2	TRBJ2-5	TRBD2	TGTGCCAGCAGCCAAGTTGCGGGGGGGCGGGAGACCCAGTACTTC	CASSQVAGGRETQYF
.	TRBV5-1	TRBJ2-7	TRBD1	TGCGCCAGCGGGATCGGGACAGGGTTTCTCTACGAGCAGTACTTC	CASGIGTGFLYEQYF